This TCR beta chain was sequenced for a study of T cell responses to AZD1222 COVID-19 vaccine. General study results and limits: The CD4 TCRs associated with vaccination extended across spike and predominated at 160-218 and 743-854. Of spike-specific TCRs, nearly half reportedly target regions left unmutated in variants. The study sampled repertoires only after the peak T cell response.

The length of the CDR3 is 15 residues. Germline V lookup: CDR1 SGHTA, CDR2 FQGNSA. V was clipped by 2 bases and J by 6 bases; unmatched bases: 5. Only in-frame clones appear in the TCRdb table, and some are missing; sequencing was by immunoSEQ multiplex PCR. The repertoire holds 100,000 to 150,000 clones, approximately 84% seen once, with 20% to 25% in the top ten. Comment on this clone: Its antigen is not identified.

Material: peripheral blood, obtained on day 0 of AZD1222 vaccination. This chain joins TRBV7-2 and TRBJ2-7, with 12 positions matching TRBD1. The receptor was isolated from an adult in good health. CDR3 DNA: TGTGCCAGCAGCTTACTGGGACAGGGGGCTGGCGAGCAGTACTTC. As protein: CASSLLGQGAGEQYF.